This T cell receptor (beta chain) was retrieved from a study of blood T cell repertoires in COVID-19. The overall study: Researchers got acute and convalescent COVID-19 samples from the United States, Italy and Spain. Nucleic acid was either cDNA or gDNA, and it came from T cells, B-cell-depleted T cells, or PBMCs.

The germline gives CDR1 SQVTM, CDR2 ANQGSEA. Trimming took off 3 bases at V and 2 bases at J, with 8 bases between the two ends. The CDR3 runs 12 residues. This table comes from immunoSEQ multiplex PCR, and its TCRdb copy is limited to in-frame clones, with some not included. The data show approximately 270,000 clones, around nine tenths seen once. With respect to this clone: Other nucleotide sequences in the sample specify the same CDR3.

The chain employs TRBV29-1 and TRBJ2-7; weak D call: TRBD2 (6 bases). Sample: peripheral blood. The source of this sequence is a man aged 40-50 years with active or convalescent COVID-19. The CDR3 nucleotides are TGCAGCGTTGATAGCGGAACCTACGAGCAGTACTTC. Encoded protein: CSVDSGTYEQYF.